Following are 30 T cell receptor beta chains from one sample sequenced in a study of T cells in Graves' hyperthyroidism and ophthalmopathy. The investigators amplified TCR beta CDR3 regions from RNA transcripts. In the first-round RT-PCR of the TCR CDR3, the HTBI primer set was used. TCRdb reanalysed the multiplex PCR reads using MiXCR and keeps one entry per CDR3 protein. The data contain 640,000 or so distinct CDR3 sequences, roughly 15% of them singletons. The specimen was blood. These receptors came from a woman in her 40s with Graves' ophthalmopathy.

This clonotype came up a few times. The rearrangement joins TRBV7-3 to TRBJ1-3; TRBD1 might be the D (5 bases). Trimming removed 2 bases at V and 0 bases at J, with 14 bases between. The CDR3 is made up of 17 amino acids. Germline V gene sequence: CDR1 SGHTA, CDR2 FQGTGA. The CDR3 reads CASSLGGSRLSGNTIYF. The CDR3 coding sequence is TGTGCCAGCAGCTTAGGGGGGAGCCGACTCTCTGGAAACACCATATATTTT.

This clonotype was found a few times. J is TRBJ2-7 and V is TRBV28; no clear D gene. V lost 4 bases and J 0 bases, leaving 10 bases between the germline ends. This CDR3 is built from 14 residues. From germline, CDR1 is MDHEN and CDR2 SYDVKM. CDR3 nucleotides: TGTGCCAGCAGTTCCGTACTAAACTCCTACGAGCAGTACTTC. This gives the protein CASSSVLNSYEQYF.

V gene TRBV18 combines with J gene TRBJ2-5, with D perhaps TRBD1 or TRBD2 (5 bases each). The CDR3 spans 15 residues. The V gene lost 4 bases and the J gene lost 4 bases, with 16 bases spanning the gap. The V gene's germline CDR1 is KGHSH and CDR2 LQKENI. CDR3 sequence: CASSRAGAAGETQYF. The DNA of the CDR3 is TGTGCCAGCTCACGAGCCGGGGCCGCAGGAGAGACCCAGTACTTC.

This clonotype was detected many times. At one boundary the junction diverges from the germline segment, which might be a read error. The chain combines TRBV12-3 or TRBV12-4 with TRBJ1-3, with a tentative D call TRBD1 (6 bases). The CDR3 runs to 14 residues. The DNA for the CDR3 is TGCGCCAGCAGCCAAGGGGGCTCTGGAAACACCATATATTTT. Translated: CASSQGGSGNTIYF.

This clonotype was counted at least ten times. V is TRBV11-2 and J is TRBJ1-2; D unresolved. The CDR3 has 13 residues. Germline lookup yields CDR1 SGHAT and CDR2 FQNNGV. The germline V and J ends were trimmed by 3 bases and 4 bases, with 9 bases remaining between them. The CDR3 bases are TGTGCCAGCAGCTTGGACGGACCCTATGGCTACACCTTC. Translated: CASSLDGPYGYTF. Complete variable domain (other parts from reference TRBV11-2 and TRBJ1-2): EAGVAQSPRYKIIEKRQSVAFWCNPISGHATLYWYQQILGQGPKLLIQFQNNGVVDDSQLPKDRFSAERLKGVDSTLKIQPAKLEDSAVYLCASSLDGPYGYTFGSGTRLTVV.

The sample holds many counts of this clonotype. The chain recombines TRBV19 with TRBJ1-5; the D gene is possibly TRBD1 (6 bases). CDR3 length: 15 amino acids. Germline assignment: CDR1 LNHDA and CDR2 SQIVND (reference sequence). Trimming took 2 bases from V and 7 from J, leaving 15 bases between them. The CDR3 spells CASSISGGVGQPQHF. CDR3 sequence (DNA): TGTGCCAGTAGTATATCGGGGGGCGTAGGACAGCCCCAGCATTTT.

The chain uses TRBV11-2 and TRBJ2-7; D remains ambiguous. Germline-derived CDR1 and CDR2 are SGHAT and FQNNGV. V lost 2 bases and J 0 bases, leaving 20 bases between the germline ends. CDR3 length equals 18 residues. The CDR3 here is CASSLKASTSGGSYEQYF. The CDR3, as DNA: TGTGCCAGCAGCTTAAAAGCTTCCACCTCAGGTGGCTCCTACGAGCAGTACTTC.

The chain carries TRBV6-1 and TRBJ1-1; possibly TRBD1 for D (5 bases). The CDR3 covers 14 residues. Germline-derived CDR1 and CDR2 are MNHNS and SASEGT. The V end lost 6 bases, the J end lost 5 bases, and 16 bases lay between the germline ends. This CDR3 is CASRGLMGRTEAFF. CDR3 bases: TGTGCCAGCAGGGGGTTAATGGGGCGGACTGAAGCTTTCTTT.

In this sample, this clonotype turned up many times. The V gene is TRBV6-2 or TRBV6-3, the J gene TRBJ2-7, with D hard to call. The CDR3 has 12 amino acids. The germline CDR1 and CDR2 sequences are MNHEY and SVGEGT. Trimming stripped 6 bases from V and 2 bases from J, with 8 bases between. CDR3 coding DNA: TGTGCCAGCAGCAACGTAGCCTACGAGCAGTACTTC. It is translated as CASSNVAYEQYF.

This clonotype was counted at least ten times. The V call is TRBV12-3 or TRBV12-4, the J call TRBJ2-2, with D possibly being TRBD2 (7 bases). Deletions cut 10 bases from V and 4 bases from J, with 13 bases between. This CDR3 comprises 13 residues. The DNA of the CDR3 is TGTGCCACCTCTGCGGGGGCCACCGGGGAGCTGTTTTTT. This translates into CATSAGATGELFF.

The sample holds many counts of this clonotype. The chain combines TRBV6-1 with TRBJ1-5, with 7 nucleotides matching TRBD1. CDR1 MNHNS and CDR2 SASEGT come from the germline V gene. The CDR3 is 15 amino acids. J lost 0 bases, V lost 5 bases, and 4 bases had no gene match. The chain's CDR3 is CASSRQGSSNQPQHF. The CDR3 DNA follows: TGTGCCAGCAGTAGACAGGGATCTAGCAATCAGCCCCAGCATTTT.

This clonotype has ten or more counts. The V and J genes are TRBV10-2 and TRBJ1-2; D unresolved. With 3 bases removed from V and 2 bases from J, the gap between germline ends came to 7 bases. The CDR3 is 13 amino acids. Germline V gives CDR1 WSHSY, CDR2 SAAADI. CDR3 in DNA: TGCGCCAGCAGTGAATCCGTAAACTATGGCTACACCTTC. Amino acids: CASSESVNYGYTF.

This clonotype has a handful of counts. This sequence joins TRBV15 and TRBJ1-6; weak D call: TRBD1 (5 bases). Trimming removed 9 bases from V and 6 bases from J, with 15 bases in between. The CDR3 has 14 amino acids. Germline V gene lookup returns CDR1 LNHNV and CDR2 YYDKDF (reference sequence). CDR3 region: CATSSGGSNSPLHF. CDR3 sequence (DNA): TGTGCCACTAGTAGCGGGGGTAGTAATTCACCCCTCCACTTT.

In its sample, this clonotype was seen a few times. The chain links TRBV14 to TRBJ1-1; a weak D match, TRBD1 (6 bases). Germline V CDR1 and CDR2: SGHDN, FVKESK. The CDR3 consists of 18 residues. V was shortened by 1 base and J by 1 base, with 19 bases between the two germline ends. The CDR3 DNA reads as TGTGCCAGCAGCCAAGTAGGGGGACGTTTAGGATGGAACACTGAAGCTTTCTTT. This codes for CASSQVGGRLGWNTEAFF. The complete variable domain, with remaining parts taken from reference TRBV14 and TRBJ1-1, reads EAGVTQFPSHSVIEKGQTVTLRCDPISGHDNLYWYRRVMGKEIKFLLHFVKESKQDESGMPNNRFLAERTGGTYSTLKVQPAELEDSGVYFCASSQVGGRLGWNTEAFFGQGTRLTVV.

This clonotype was counted ten times or more. The chain uses TRBV2 and TRBJ2-2, with D perhaps matching TRBD2 (7 bases). With 4 bases removed from V and 5 bases from J, the gap between germline ends came to 14 bases. CDR3 length: 15 residues. Germline V lookup: CDR1 SNHLY, CDR2 FYNNEI. CDR3 in DNA: TGTGCCAGCAGTGTCGGACTAGGGGGTACCGGGGAGCTGTTTTTT. Translation gives CASSVGLGGTGELFF.

CDR3 DNA sequence: TGCGCCAGCAGCCATGCGGGAGTAGAGACCCAGTACTTC. It translates to CASSHAGVETQYF. The rearrangement joins TRBV4-1 to TRBJ2-5; TRBD2 matches at 7 bases. The length of the CDR3 is 13 residues. Germline lookup yields CDR1 MGHRA and CDR2 YSYEKL. The junction had 2 bases not matched to a gene; V was cut back by 3 bases and J by 4 bases.

This clonotype was observed a few times. The CDR3, as DNA: TGCAGTGCTAGATTCCCAAGCGGGAGTGGTGAGACCCAGTACTTC. Protein: CSARFPSGSGETQYF. The rearrangement joins TRBV20-1 to TRBJ2-5; 8 positions agree with TRBD2. The V gene's germline CDR1 is DFQATT and CDR2 SNEGSKA (reference sequence). The CDR3 contains 15 residues. V trimming: 2 bases; J trimming: 5 bases; junction bases outside the gene matches: 10.

This clonotype has a count of ten or more. The chain couples TRBV28 to TRBJ2-5; D is unclear. The CDR3 totals 12 residues. CDR1 and CDR2 from the germline V gene are MDHEN and SYDVKM. Trimming shortened V by 6 bases and J by 5 bases, and 10 bases separated the two germline ends. The CDR3 spells CASRTRVETQYF. The DNA of the CDR3 is TGTGCCAGCAGGACGCGCGTGGAGACCCAGTACTTC.

The CDR3: CAISGPGFQETQYF. The CDR3, as DNA: TGTGCCATCAGTGGCCCCGGATTTCAAGAGACCCAGTACTTC. This chain links TRBV10-3 with TRBJ2-5; the D is unclear. From germline, CDR1 is ENHRY and CDR2 SYGVKD. The V gene lost 4 bases and the J gene lost 2 bases, with 11 bases spanning the gap. The CDR3 runs to 14 residues.

There are a few counts of this clonotype. J is TRBJ2-1 and V is TRBV4-2, with 14 bases fitting TRBD2. V dropped 4 bases and J dropped 0; count of bases not matched to a gene: 14. This CDR3 has 21 amino acids. The V gene's germline CDR1 is LGHNA and CDR2 YNFKEQ. In DNA, the CDR3 is TGTGCCAGCAGCCCCCACCCGACTAGCGGGAGGGCCGCGTCCTCCTACAATGAGCAGTTCTTC. Translation gives CASSPHPTSGRAASSYNEQFF.

The chain links TRBV28 to TRBJ2-7, with D maybe TRBD1 (5 bases). The CDR3 has 14 residues. Looked up from germline, CDR1 is MDHEN and CDR2 is SYDVKM. Trimming removed 8 bases at V and 5 bases at J, with 19 bases between. The CDR3 nucleotides read TGTGCCAGCCGAAGACAGCTCGACACCCACGAGCAGTACTTC. Residues: CASRRQLDTHEQYF.

This clonotype appeared many times. V usage is TRBV30 and J usage is TRBJ1-1; 8 positions agree with TRBD1. The CDR3 is made up of 13 amino acids. J was trimmed by 12 bases and V by 4 bases; bases with no gene match: 13. The germline CDR1 and CDR2 sequences are GTSNPN and SVGIG (reference sequence). The chain's CDR3 is CAWNYNRDRRTFF. The CDR3, as DNA: TGTGCCTGGAATTACAACCGGGACAGGCGTACTTTCTTT. Supplemented by reference TRBV30 and TRBJ1-1, the full variable domain reads SQTIHQWPATLVQPVGSPLSLECTVEGTSNPNLYWYRQAAGRGLQLLFYSVGIGQISSEVPQNLSASRPQDRQFILSSKKLLLSDSGFYLCAWNYNRDRRTFFGQGTRLTVV.

This clonotype was detected ten times or more. The chain links TRBV5-1 to TRBJ1-2, with D tentatively TRBD1 (6 bases). The CDR3 is 14 amino acids. The germline V gene encodes CDR1 SGHRS and CDR2 YFSETQ. With 0 bases removed from V and 4 bases from J, the gap between germline ends came to 10 bases. The CDR3: CASSLDRATYGYTF. The CDR3 DNA reads as TGCGCCAGCAGCTTGGACAGGGCAACCTATGGCTACACCTTC.

This clonotype was recorded many times. This chain joins TRBV5-6 and TRBJ2-5; TRBD2 matches 10 bases. V lost 4 bases to trimming and J lost 3 bases; unmatched junction nucleotides: 12. Germline V gene lookup returns CDR1 SGHDT and CDR2 YYEEEE. CDR3 length equals 17 residues. The CDR3 reads CASSENSGRWGEETQYF. The CDR3 DNA reads as TGTGCCAGCAGCGAAAATAGCGGGAGGTGGGGGGAAGAGACCCAGTACTTC. Full variable domain (missing parts from reference TRBV5-6 and TRBJ2-5): DAGVTQSPTHLIKTRGQQVTLRCSPKSGHDTVSWYQQALGQGPQFIFQYYEEEERQRGNFPDRFSGHQFPNYSSELNVNALLLGDSALYLCASSENSGRWGEETQYFGPGTRLLVL.

This clonotype has at least ten counts. The rearrangement joins TRBV7-3 to TRBJ2-7; TRBD1 agrees at 8 bases. The CDR3 sequence is 15 residues long. Losses at the gene ends were 5 bases for V and 2 bases for J; bases not matched to a gene: 8. Germline V gene lookup returns CDR1 SGHTA and CDR2 FQGTGA. The CDR3 spells CASSASGTGPYEQYF. As DNA, the CDR3 is TGTGCCAGCAGCGCATCCGGGACAGGCCCCTACGAGCAGTACTTC.

This sequence joins TRBV3-1 and TRBJ1-2, with D unresolved. CDR3 length: 15 amino acids. V was trimmed by 2 bases and J by 0 bases, leaving 10 bases between them. CDR1 is LGHDT, CDR2 YNNKEL, per germline (reference sequence). For the CDR3, the DNA is TGTGCCAGCAGCCAAACAACTCTGACTAACTATGGCTACACCTTC. Amino acids: CASSQTTLTNYGYTF.

This clonotype has just a few counts. V and J are TRBV27 and TRBJ1-1; D not certain. The germline V gene encodes CDR1 MNHEY and CDR2 SMNVEV (reference sequence). CDR3 length: 13 residues. V lost 3 bases to trimming and J lost 2 bases, with 7 bases between them. Here the CDR3 reads CASSFFTNTEAFF. CDR3 nucleotides: TGTGCCAGCAGTTTCTTTACCAACACTGAAGCTTTCTTT.

This clonotype has just a few counts. The chain uses TRBV29-1 and TRBJ1-2; a possible D gene is TRBD1 (6 bases). Trimming shortened V by 3 bases and J by 4 bases, and 9 bases separated the two germline ends. The CDR3 length is 12 residues. Per the germline V gene, CDR1 is SQVTM and CDR2 is ANQGSEA. CDR3 protein: CSVDTGAYGYTF. The CDR3 DNA reads as TGCAGCGTTGATACGGGGGCCTATGGCTACACCTTC.

The rearrangement joins TRBV20-1 to TRBJ2-1, with 9 bases aligning to TRBD2. Per the germline V gene, CDR1 is DFQATT and CDR2 is SNEGSKA (reference sequence). V shed 4 bases, J shed 2 bases, and the junction held 6 bases outside the gene matches. This CDR3 has 15 residues. This CDR3 reads CSANGGTSPYNEQFF. In DNA, the CDR3 is TGCAGTGCTAATGGGGGGACTAGCCCCTACAATGAGCAGTTCTTC.

The sample holds many counts of this clonotype. The gene calls are TRBV7-8 and TRBJ2-5, with 11 bases matching TRBD2. This CDR3 contains 16 residues. Trimming removed 4 bases from V and 0 bases from J; junction bases left unmatched: 4. The germline CDR1 and CDR2 sequences are SGHVS and FQNEAQ. The CDR3 nucleotides read TGTGCCAGCAGCTCGCTAGCGGGAGGCTACCAAGAGACCCAGTACTTC. Translated, it gives CASSSLAGGYQETQYF.